Shown below are 21 T cell receptor beta chains from a single sample sequenced in a study of OX40 agonist ivuxolimab in advanced cancers. Produced via immunoSEQ multiplex PCR; TCRdb's table is partial and in-frame only. The table includes 130,000 or so clones, approximately 92% detected once. The sample consisted of CD4+ or CD8+ T cells sorted from blood, taken in a trial of the OX40 agonist ivuxolimab. The receptors were sampled from an adult with an advanced solid tumor such as melanoma, head and neck, liver or kidney cancer.

The chain has TRBV6-6 and TRBJ1-4; 9 bases fit TRBD1. Unmatched junction bases numbered 0, after V lost 2 bases and J lost 2 bases. CDR3 length: 15 residues. Germline assignment: CDR1 MNHNY and CDR2 SVGAGI (reference sequence). The CDR3 loop reads CASSYGTGTNEKLFF. The DNA of the CDR3 is TGTGCCAGCAGTTACGGGACAGGGACTAATGAAAAACTGTTTTTT.

The chain combines TRBV4-1 with TRBJ1-2; a possible D gene is TRBD1 (6 bases). The CDR3 is 19 amino acids. CDR1 is MGHRA and CDR2 is YSYEKL in the germline V gene. Trimming pared 0 bases from V and 2 bases from J, leaving 22 bases between. CDR3 residues: CASSQDFDGAGGLNYGYTF. For the CDR3, the DNA is TGCGCCAGCAGCCAAGATTTTGACGGAGCGGGGGGGCTCAACTATGGCTACACCTTC.

The chain couples TRBV4-2 to TRBJ2-3, with 7 nucleotides matching TRBD2. The length of the CDR3 is 16 residues. Per germline, CDR1 LGHNA and CDR2 YNFKEQ. V shed 4 bases and J 0 bases; nucleotides not matched to a gene: 7. The CDR3 coding sequence is TGTGCCAGCAGCCTTACTAGCGCCTCTAGCACAGATACGCAGTATTTT. It translates to CASSLTSASSTDTQYF.

The chain couples TRBV11-3 to TRBJ2-2; 8 nucleotides line up with TRBD2. Unmatched junction bases numbered 3, after V lost 3 bases and J lost 3 bases. Looked up from germline, CDR1 is SGHNT and CDR2 is YENEEA. This CDR3 has 15 amino acids. The CDR3 reads CASSFRGGYTGELFF. Written as DNA, the CDR3 is TGTGCCAGCAGCTTTCGGGGGGGCTACACCGGGGAGCTGTTTTTT.

The chain carries TRBV4-2 and TRBJ2-2, with 7 nucleotides matching TRBD2. V shed 4 bases, J shed 1 base, and the junction held 15 bases outside the gene matches. The CDR3 totals 19 residues. Germline-derived CDR1 and CDR2 are LGHNA and YNFKEQ. The CDR3 region is CASSPRAAGAPKNTGELFF. The CDR3 DNA follows: TGTGCCAGCAGCCCACGGGCGGCGGGAGCCCCGAAGAACACCGGGGAGCTGTTTTTT.

This chain links TRBV4-1 with TRBJ2-7, with D tentatively TRBD2 (6 bases). Trimming pared 0 bases from V and 0 bases from J, leaving 15 bases between. The germline V gene has CDR1 MGHRA and CDR2 YSYEKL. CDR3 size: 17 residues. CDR3 protein: CASSQDRGGKTSYEQYF. The CDR3 nucleotides are TGCGCCAGCAGCCAAGATCGGGGCGGGAAAACCTCCTACGAGCAGTACTTC.

V is TRBV6-6 and J is TRBJ2-2; TRBD2 matches at 10 bases. V was clipped by 6 bases and J by 5 bases; unmatched bases: 6. CDR1 and CDR2 (germline): MNHNY, SVGAGI (reference sequence). This CDR3 contains 15 residues. The DNA of the CDR3 is TGTGCCAGCAGCAAAGCGGGGGGGCCAACCGGGGAGCTGTTTTTT. Protein: CASSKAGGPTGELFF.

CDR3 sequence reads: CASSGDREETQYF. The CDR3 coding sequence is TGTGCCAGCTCAGGGGACAGGGAAGAGACCCAGTACTTC. The chain links TRBV18 to TRBJ2-5; 9 bases fit TRBD1. With V trimmed by 5 bases and J by 3 bases, 1 base remained unmatched. Germline V gene sequence: CDR1 KGHSH, CDR2 LQKENI. The CDR3 totals 13 residues.

The chain is built from TRBV7-8 and TRBJ1-1; 11 nucleotides align to TRBD1. The V segment lost 3 bases and the J segment 2 bases; nucleotides outside the gene matches: 2. The V gene's germline CDR1 is SGHVS and CDR2 FQNEAQ. CDR3 size: 15 residues. CDR3 amino acids: CASSFGQGANTEAFF. CDR3 bases: TGTGCCAGCAGCTTTGGACAGGGGGCAAACACTGAAGCTTTCTTT.

The CDR3: CAITARAGNTIYF. The CDR3 DNA is TGTGCCATCACCGCAAGGGCTGGAAACACCATATATTTT. V is TRBV10-3 and J is TRBJ1-3, with D unresolved. The CDR3 has 13 amino acids. Germline V gives CDR1 ENHRY, CDR2 SYGVKD. Trimming cost V 7 bases and J 2 bases, with 9 bases left between them.

The rearrangement joins TRBV4-2 to TRBJ2-5; 15 bases are a match to TRBD2. The CDR3 sequence is 19 residues long. Germline CDR1 reads LGHNA; CDR2 reads YNFKEQ. V trimming: 2 bases; J trimming: 5 bases; junction bases outside the gene matches: 12. CDR3 coding DNA: TGTGCCAGCAGCCAACCCGCGGGGACTAGCGGGGGGCCGGGGGAGACCCAGTACTTC. Its protein is CASSQPAGTSGGPGETQYF.

CDR3 loop: CASSPPEAGGLEQFF. The DNA of the CDR3 is TGTGCCAGCTCACCACCGGAGGCGGGGGGGCTTGAGCAGTTCTTC. This sequence joins TRBV18 and TRBJ2-1; 9 bases line up with TRBD2. Germline lookup yields CDR1 KGHSH and CDR2 LQKENI. The V gene end was trimmed by 0 bases and the J gene end by 9 bases; junction bases not matched to a gene: 6. This CDR3 region has 15 residues.

V usage is TRBV19 and J usage is TRBJ1-1, with TRBD1 matching 9 bases. J was trimmed by 8 bases and V by 5 bases; bases with no gene match: 12. The V gene's germline CDR1 is LNHDA and CDR2 SQIVND (reference sequence). This CDR3 spans 15 amino acids. The CDR3 nucleotides are TGTGCCAGTAGTGCGTCCTCGGGACAGGGAGGCGAAGCTTTCTTT. It codes for CASSASSGQGGEAFF.

V usage is TRBV6-5 and J usage is TRBJ2-7; 7 bases line up with TRBD1. J gave up 6 bases and V 6 bases, and 5 bases lay outside the gene matches. The CDR3 has 12 amino acids. The germline CDR1 and CDR2 sequences are MNHEY and SVGAGI. CDR3 DNA sequence: TGTGCCAGCAGAACGGGACAGAGCGAGCAGTACTTC. Protein sequence: CASRTGQSEQYF.

The CDR3 DNA follows: TGTGCCAGCAGCTTAGCCCAGGGAGCTAACTATGGCTACACCTTC. This gives the protein CASSLAQGANYGYTF. This chain joins TRBV7-2 and TRBJ1-2; D might be TRBD1 (5 bases). Trimming pared 0 bases from V and 0 bases from J, leaving 8 bases between. Germline CDR1 reads SGHTA; CDR2 reads FQGNSA. The CDR3 runs 15 residues.

The rearrangement links TRBV19 to TRBJ1-1; 8 bases fit TRBD1. The length of the CDR3 is 16 residues. Per germline, CDR1 LNHDA and CDR2 SQIVND (reference sequence). J was trimmed by 2 bases and V by 2 bases; bases with no gene match: 7. The CDR3 spells CASSITGQGGNTEAFF. The CDR3, as DNA: TGTGCCAGTAGTATAACAGGACAGGGAGGCAACACTGAAGCTTTCTTT. The full variable domain, completed using reference TRBV19 and TRBJ1-1, is DGGITQSPKYLFRKEGQNVTLSCEQNLNHDAMYWYRQDPGQGLRLIYYSQIVNDFQKGDIAEGYSVSREKKESFPLTVTSAQKNPTAFYLCASSITGQGGNTEAFFGQGTRLTVV.

V gene TRBV19 combines with J gene TRBJ1-5, with TRBD1 as a possible D gene (6 bases). V gave up 5 bases and J gave up 1 base, with 18 bases separating them. The CDR3 consists of 17 residues. Germline CDR1 is LNHDA and CDR2 is SQIVND (reference sequence). The CDR3 loop is CASSAGEDRYSNQPQHF. DNA for the CDR3: TGTGCCAGTAGTGCGGGGGAAGACAGGTACAGCAATCAGCCCCAGCATTTT.

This chain joins TRBV14 and TRBJ2-7, with 10 bases fitting TRBD2. Unmatched junction bases numbered 6, after V lost 1 base and J lost 12 bases. In germline, CDR1 is SGHDN, CDR2 FVKESK. The CDR3 is 13 amino acids. The CDR3 loop is CASSQVALAGWYF. In DNA form, the CDR3 reads TGTGCCAGCAGCCAAGTAGCACTAGCGGGATGGTACTTC.

The rearrangement joins TRBV5-1 to TRBJ2-1; perhaps TRBD2 as D (5 bases). Between the trimmed V and J ends, which lost 0 bases and 8 bases, there was a span of 15 bases. Germline CDR1 and CDR2: SGHRS and YFSETQ. The CDR3 length is 15 residues. The CDR3 here is CASSLGVPGKDEQFF. Here the CDR3 DNA reads TGCGCCAGCAGCTTGGGTGTCCCCGGGAAGGATGAGCAGTTCTTC.

The J gene is TRBJ1-2, the V gene TRBV5-1; 8 nucleotides agree with TRBD1. Trimming cost V 0 bases and J 1 base; bases outside gene matches: 5. Germline assignment: CDR1 SGHRS and CDR2 YFSETQ. The CDR3 extends over 16 amino acids. The CDR3 DNA reads as TGCGCCAGCAGCTTGGCCCAGGGGGCGCGTAACTATGGCTACACCTTC. This sequence encodes CASSLAQGARNYGYTF.

The V call is TRBV27, the J call TRBJ2-1; 12 bases are shared with TRBD2. The trim removed 2 bases at V and 4 bases at J, leaving 12 bases unmatched. The CDR3 loop spans 19 amino acids. The germline V gene has CDR1 MNHEY and CDR2 SMNVEV (reference sequence). CDR3 coding DNA: TGTGCCAGCAGTTTAACCCGCGGGCTAGCGGGAGGGGTTTACAATGAGCAGTTCTTC. Encoded protein: CASSLTRGLAGGVYNEQFF.